Below are 16 T cell receptor beta chains sequenced from a single sample in a study of T cell responses to AZD1222 COVID-19 vaccine (dated by TCRdb to the early 2020s). Library prep was done by the immunoSEQ multiplex PCR assay. Here the immuneACCESS table is served through TCRdb, limited to in-frame sequences with V and J called. Missing clones are a known gap in these copies; in checked studies unresolved V genes cover under half, and the rest lacks a known reason. The sample data list approximately 150,000 clones, and about 89% of these were observed just once. Approximately 5.1% of the sample lies in the top ten. Reading the label with the study, this specimen's time point is: baseline before first vaccination. The source was peripheral blood, collected on day 0 of AZD1222 vaccination. Every receptor here comes from an adult in good health.

V is TRBV28 and J is TRBJ1-1; no reliable D call. Trimming left V 2 bases short and J 5 bases short, with 9 bases between. The CDR3 runs 13 residues. CDR1 is MDHEN and CDR2 is SYDVKM in the germline V gene. CDR3 region: CASSLSIQTEAFF. In nucleotides, the CDR3 is TGTGCCAGCAGTTTAAGCATCCAGACTGAAGCTTTCTTT.

The chain is built from TRBV11-2 and TRBJ1-2, with no clear D. Germline V CDR1 and CDR2: SGHAT, FQNNGV. The CDR3 is 16 amino acids. The V end was cut by 1 base, the J end by 4 bases, with 16 bases between. CDR3 protein: CASSLVDGSGSYGYTF. The CDR3 DNA reads TGTGCCAGCAGCTTAGTAGACGGCTCCGGTAGCTATGGCTACACCTTC.

This chain joins TRBV27 and TRBJ2-5; possible D gene TRBD2, 6 bases. With 1 base removed from V and 3 bases from J, the gap between germline ends came to 6 bases. The CDR3 sequence is 13 residues long. CDR1 is MNHEY and CDR2 is SMNVEV in the germline V gene (reference sequence). As DNA, the CDR3 is TGTGCCAGCAGTTTATGGGGGGAAGAGACCCAGTACTTC. This translates into CASSLWGEETQYF.

This chain connects TRBV9 to TRBJ2-7; D unresolved. The V gene's germline CDR1 is SGDLS and CDR2 YYNGEE. The V end lost 0 bases, the J end lost 3 bases, and 13 bases lay between the germline ends. The CDR3 contains 15 residues. CDR3 in DNA: TGTGCCAGCAGCGTAGGACCCTCCTCCTACTACGAGCAGTACTTC. Its protein is CASSVGPSSYYEQYF.

Points on this clone: Additional DNA sequences in this sample encode the identical CDR3. The chain joins TRBV3-1 (or the pseudogene TRBV3-2) to TRBJ2-1; D may match TRBD1 or TRBD2 (5 bases each). CDR3 length: 14 residues. Deletions cut 6 bases from V and 7 bases from J, with 16 bases between. CDR1 and CDR2 (germline): LGHDT, YNNKEL (reference sequence). CDR3 protein: CASSPGPGPNEQFF. Written as DNA, the CDR3 is TGTGCCAGCAGTCCCGGGCCGGGACCTAATGAGCAGTTCTTC.

The chain has TRBV7-2 and TRBJ2-4; 10 nucleotides match TRBD2. Germline-derived CDR1 and CDR2 are SGHTA and FQGNSA. Germline trimming cut 5 bases from V and 2 bases from J; bases unmatched to any gene: 3. This CDR3 comprises 15 residues. In DNA form, the CDR3 reads TGTGCCAGCAGCCCTAGCGGGAGTTCCAAAAACATTCAGTACTTC. It encodes CASSPSGSSKNIQYF.

This chain connects TRBV6-5 to TRBJ2-5; 9 bases line up with TRBD1. Trimming at V came to 6 bases and at J to 5 bases, leaving 7 bases not matched to a gene. This CDR3 has 14 residues. Germline assignment: CDR1 MNHEY and CDR2 SVGAGI. The CDR3 DNA follows: TGTGCCAGCAGCCTGGACAGGGGAGAGGAGACCCAGTACTTC. Protein sequence: CASSLDRGEETQYF.

DNA of the CDR3: TGTGCCAGCTCACGAGTGGGGCAGACAAGCTCTGGAAACACCATATATTTT. It codes for CASSRVGQTSSGNTIYF. The chain couples TRBV18 to TRBJ1-3, with a weak D call TRBD1 (5 bases). The CDR3 extends over 17 amino acids. CDR1 is KGHSH, CDR2 LQKENI, per germline. Trimming took off 4 bases at V and 0 bases at J, with 16 bases between the two ends.

V usage is TRBV18 and J usage is TRBJ2-5, with D tentatively TRBD1 (6 bases). Between the trimmed V and J ends, which lost 3 bases and 5 bases, there was a span of 13 bases. This CDR3 contains 14 residues. Germline V gene data show CDR1 as KGHSH and CDR2 as LQKENI. The CDR3 bases are TGTGCCAGCTCACCGACAGGCCTGAAGGAGACCCAGTACTTC. Translating gives CASSPTGLKETQYF.

V usage is TRBV3-1 (or the pseudogene TRBV3-2) and J usage is TRBJ2-2; D perhaps matches TRBD2 (6 bases). From germline, CDR1 is LGHDT and CDR2 YNNKEL (reference sequence). CDR3 size: 15 residues. V was pared by 0 bases and J by 3 bases, with 8 bases between. CDR3 loop: CASSQDTGDTGELFF. Written as DNA, the CDR3 is TGTGCCAGCAGCCAAGATACGGGAGACACCGGGGAGCTGTTTTTT.

V is TRBV6-5 and J is TRBJ1-1; possible D gene TRBD1, 6 bases. Germline V gene lookup returns CDR1 MNHEY and CDR2 SVGAGI. V shed 2 bases and J shed 3 bases, with 10 bases lying between them. The CDR3 extends over 14 amino acids. DNA for the CDR3: TGTGCCAGCAGTTACAACAGGGAGCACACTGAAGCTTTCTTT. Residues: CASSYNREHTEAFF.

The V gene is TRBV7-9, the J gene TRBJ2-2, with a weak D call TRBD1 (6 bases). CDR1 is SEHNR and CDR2 is FQNEAQ in the germline V gene (reference sequence). The CDR3 runs to 16 residues. V was pared by 5 bases and J by 4 bases, with 17 bases between. CDR3: CASSQGWGDRTGELFF. The DNA of the CDR3 is TGTGCCAGCAGCCAGGGGTGGGGCGACCGCACCGGGGAGCTGTTTTTT.

This clone occurred once. The chain links TRBV28 to TRBJ2-5, with 11 bases that match TRBD1. The trim removed 3 bases at V and 5 bases at J, leaving 5 bases unmatched. CDR1 and CDR2 (germline): MDHEN, SYDVKM. The CDR3 has 15 amino acids. The CDR3: CASSFTGTGGETQYF. The CDR3, as DNA: TGTGCCAGCAGTTTCACCGGGACAGGGGGGGAGACCCAGTACTTC.

This clone was seen just once. J is TRBJ2-3 and V is TRBV5-1; D is uncertain. Germline CDR1 is SGHRS and CDR2 is YFSETQ. The CDR3 runs to 14 residues. V was trimmed by 4 bases and J by 4 bases, leaving 13 bases between them. The CDR3 nucleotides are TGCGCCAGCAGCACCCTCGATGAGGCAGATACGCAGTATTTT. This gives the protein CASSTLDEADTQYF.

V and J are TRBV6-2 or TRBV6-3 and TRBJ1-1; D gene unclear. The V gene lost 1 base and the J gene lost 4 bases, with 10 bases spanning the gap. The CDR3 is 14 amino acids. CDR1 and CDR2 from the germline V gene are MNHEY and SVGEGT. CDR3: CASSYLGGRTEAFF. CDR3 in DNA: TGTGCCAGCAGTTACTTAGGAGGCCGCACTGAAGCTTTCTTT.

This sequence joins TRBV2 and TRBJ1-2, with D perhaps matching TRBD1 (6 bases). V lost 6 bases to trimming and J lost 4 bases, with 15 bases between them. This CDR3 is 14 amino acids long. CDR1 SNHLY and CDR2 FYNNEI come from the germline V gene. The CDR3: CASSVQQGGYGYTF. CDR3 nucleotides: TGTGCCAGCAGCGTACAACAGGGCGGCTATGGCTACACCTTC.